The subject of this entry is one TCR beta chain. What it recognizes is unknown. This sample stems from a study of blood T cells in healthy people across ages. Study conclusions and caveats: While age rose, TCR beta diversity per million T cells dropped in a roughly linear way. One million T cells yielded diversity estimates that were considered underestimates.

Next came a second PCR, run for about 6 to 12 cycles, which used a sample-barcoded 5' primer along with a J-beta primer mix. A template-switch adaptor that had 12 random nucleotides put a tag on each cDNA molecule. Using its own MiXCR run on the 5' RACE reads, TCRdb lists one record per CDR3 protein. The sample has about 680,000 distinct CDR3 sequences; 45% to 50% are singletons. The CDR3 extends over 11 amino acids. Per germline, CDR1 DFQATT and CDR2 SNEGSKA (reference sequence). Trimming shortened V by 2 bases and J by 3 bases, and 4 bases separated the two germline ends. The clonotype comes from a woman aged 55-69 years in good health. This chain joins TRBV20-1 and TRBJ1-1; D ambiguous. Sequences were obtained from blood. The CDR3 DNA is TGCAGTGCTAGACCACACACTGAAGCTTTCTTT. It codes for CSARPHTEAFF.